The T cell receptor beta chain under discussion was sequenced for a study of T cell responses to AZD1222 COVID-19 vaccine. Study-wide points: Just five or six AZD1222 recipients were seropositive at baseline. Females made up more of the donors, who were largely white British, and clonal diversity may have come out too low.

TCRdb's table, derived via immunoSEQ multiplex PCR, lists solely in-frame clones and lacks some. Counted here are roughly 140,000 clones, 75% to 85% occurring once; the ten biggest clones make up 4.1%. Concerning this clone: The antigen remains unidentified.

The length of the CDR3 is 15 residues. The germline V gene has CDR1 ENHRY and CDR2 SYGVKD. Losses at the gene ends were 10 bases for V and 4 bases for J; bases not matched to a gene: 10. V is TRBV10-3 and J is TRBJ1-5, with 10 bases fitting TRBD1. This TCR came from an adult in good health. The input for sequencing was peripheral blood, taken on day 0 of MenACWY control vaccination. CDR3 loop: CATRRDRGINQPQHF. In nucleotides, the CDR3 is TGTGCCACCCGGAGGGACAGGGGCATAAATCAGCCCCAGCATTTT.